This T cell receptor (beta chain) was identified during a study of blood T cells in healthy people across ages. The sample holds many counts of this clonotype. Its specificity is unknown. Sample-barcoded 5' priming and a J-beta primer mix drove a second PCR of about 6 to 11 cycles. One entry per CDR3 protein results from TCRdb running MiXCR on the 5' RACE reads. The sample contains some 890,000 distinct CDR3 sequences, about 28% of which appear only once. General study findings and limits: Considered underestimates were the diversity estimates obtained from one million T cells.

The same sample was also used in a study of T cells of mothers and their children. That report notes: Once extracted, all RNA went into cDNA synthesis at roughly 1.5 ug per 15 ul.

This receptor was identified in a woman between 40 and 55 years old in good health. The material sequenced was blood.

In nucleotides, the CDR3 is TGCAGCGTTGCGTTACGGTCGTCCTACAATGAGCAGTTCTTC. It specifies CSVALRSSYNEQFF. V is TRBV29-1 and J is TRBJ2-1; D gene ambiguous. The CDR3 spans 14 residues. The V end was cut by 4 bases, the J end by 1 base, with 11 bases between. Per germline, CDR1 SQVTM and CDR2 ANQGSEA.